This entry describes one T cell receptor beta chain. V was trimmed by 1 base and J by 8 bases, leaving 12 bases between them. Per germline, CDR1 SGHRS and CDR2 YFSETQ. The CDR3 totals 13 residues. The sample comes from a study of blood T cell repertoires in COVID-19. On the study more broadly: Samples came from the United States, Italy and Spain, spanning acute and convalescent COVID-19. In each case, the material was cDNA or gDNA derived from T cells, B-cell-depleted T cells, or PBMCs.

In the original analysis: How many nucleated cells were present was estimated from reference gene primer amplification. TCRdb's table, derived via immunoSEQ multiplex PCR, lists solely in-frame clones and lacks some. V and J calls and clone size are given by that table; D and trimming were obtained from the DNA. The sample has some 400,000 clones; approximately 86% are singletons. Sequencing used peripheral blood. The chain links TRBV5-1 to TRBJ1-2, with D uncertain. This receptor was obtained from a human donor in a cohort sampled during active COVID-19. The CDR3 DNA reads as TGCGCCAGCAGCTTGTACCGATGGGAGGGCTACACCTTC. It translates to CASSLYRWEGYTF.